The 26 T cell receptor beta chains presented below share a single source sample, sequenced in a study of blood T cell repertoires in COVID-19. Here immunoSEQ multiplex PCR was the method, and the copy in TCRdb shows in-frame clones only, minus some. The table records about 250,000 clones, 75% to 95% of them present only once. Sequencing was done on a sample of PBMCs or T cells enriched from blood (not recorded which). These receptors all stem from a woman under 30 who had recovered from COVID-19.

The chain combines TRBV9 with TRBJ1-1; D is unclear. This CDR3 spans 16 amino acids. V was shortened by 0 bases and J by 6 bases, with 18 bases between the two germline ends. From germline, CDR1 is SGDLS and CDR2 YYNGEE. For the CDR3, the DNA is TGTGCCAGCAGCGTAGAGCCAGTGCTATTAGAGGCTGAAGCTTTCTTT. The encoded protein is CASSVEPVLLEAEAFF.

This chain joins TRBV11-2 and TRBJ2-6, with D perhaps TRBD2 (7 bases). This CDR3 is built from 18 residues. Looked up from germline, CDR1 is SGHAT and CDR2 is FQNNGV. V lost 6 bases, J lost 1 base, and 19 bases lay in between. CDR3: CASRSPGGRKSGANVLTF. The DNA of the CDR3 is TGTGCCAGCAGATCCCCGGGGGGCAGAAAATCTGGGGCCAACGTCCTGACTTTC.

The chain is built from TRBV27 and TRBJ2-7, with D possibly being TRBD1 (6 bases). Trimming cost V 5 bases and J 2 bases, with 22 bases left between them. This CDR3 is built from 17 residues. CDR1 and CDR2 from the germline V gene are MNHEY and SMNVEV (reference sequence). CDR3 sequence reads: CASSVTGTPGIPYEQYF. CDR3 in DNA: TGTGCCAGCAGTGTAACCGGGACACCGGGAATTCCCTACGAGCAGTACTTC.

The V and J genes are TRBV5-8 and TRBJ1-1, with D hard to call. The germline V gene encodes CDR1 SGHTS and CDR2 YDEGEE. V was pared by 0 bases and J by 2 bases, with 8 bases between. CDR3 size: 14 residues. DNA for the CDR3: TGTGCCAGCAGCTTGGTCAGCGCTAACACTGAAGCTTTCTTT. Protein sequence: CASSLVSANTEAFF.

This clone was counted between two and nine times. The chain uses TRBV15 and TRBJ2-2; 8 bases match TRBD2. The germline CDR1 and CDR2 sequences are LNHNV and YYDKDF (reference sequence). The CDR3 runs to 17 residues. J gave up 0 bases and V 0 bases, and 3 bases lay outside the gene matches. Here the CDR3 DNA reads TGTGCCACCAGCAGAGATCACGGGGGGGCGAACACCGGGGAGCTGTTTTTT. This gives the protein CATSRDHGGANTGELFF. The full variable domain, rest sourced from reference TRBV15 and TRBJ2-2, is DAMVIQNPRYQVTQFGKPVTLSCSQTLNHNVMYWYQQKSSQAPKLLFHYYDKDFNNEADTPDNFQSRRPNTSFCFLDIRSPGLGDTAMYLCATSRDHGGANTGELFFGEGSRLTVL.

The V and J genes are TRBV4-1 and TRBJ2-1, with D possibly being TRBD2 (5 bases). V dropped 2 bases and J dropped 3 bases, with 17 bases sitting between them. Germline V gene sequence: CDR1 MGHRA, CDR2 YSYEKL. The CDR3 length is 17 residues. The CDR3 DNA reads as TGCGCCAGCAGCCAACAACCCCTATGGGAGTACTACAATGAGCAGTTCTTC. It is translated as CASSQQPLWEYYNEQFF.

The chain combines TRBV9 with TRBJ1-5; 8 nucleotides line up with TRBD1. V gave up 3 bases and J gave up 7 bases; unmatched junction bases: 3. CDR3 length: 13 residues. Germline CDR1 SGDLS, CDR2 YYNGEE. CDR3 loop: CASSATGVQPQHF. In DNA, the CDR3 is TGTGCCAGCAGCGCGACAGGGGTCCAGCCCCAGCATTTT.

The chain carries TRBV3-1 (or the pseudogene TRBV3-2) and TRBJ1-2; D is unclear. With 5 bases removed from V and 5 bases from J, the gap between germline ends came to 12 bases. Germline V gene lookup returns CDR1 LGHDT and CDR2 YNNKEL (reference sequence). The CDR3 covers 13 residues. The DNA for the CDR3 is TGTGCCAGCAGCTTAACCCACGGTTATGGCTACACCTTC. It translates to CASSLTHGYGYTF.

A single count supports this clone. V usage is TRBV27 and J usage is TRBJ2-1; TRBD1 is a possible D gene (6 bases). V was shortened by 6 bases and J by 0 bases, with 15 bases between the two germline ends. This CDR3 has 16 residues. Germline V gene sequence: CDR1 MNHEY, CDR2 SMNVEV (reference sequence). This CDR3 reads CASRQGTISSYNEQFF. CDR3 bases: TGTGCCAGCAGACAGGGAACAATAAGCTCCTACAATGAGCAGTTCTTC.

The gene calls are TRBV11-3 and TRBJ2-2; 10 bases match TRBD1. This CDR3 has 16 amino acids. The germline gives CDR1 SGHNT, CDR2 YENEEA. V was clipped by 6 bases and J by 2 bases; unmatched bases: 6. In DNA form, the CDR3 reads TGTGCCAGCAGGCCCGGGACAGGGGTCAACACCGGGGAGCTGTTTTTT. Translated, it gives CASRPGTGVNTGELFF.

CDR3: CASSFSSNEKLFF. The CDR3 DNA reads as TGCGCCAGCAGCTTTTCCAGTAATGAAAAACTGTTTTTT. This chain connects TRBV5-1 to TRBJ1-4; no definite D call. This CDR3 contains 13 residues. Germline lookup yields CDR1 SGHRS and CDR2 YFSETQ. Trimming took 2 bases from V and 4 from J, leaving 6 bases between them. The variable domain in full, completed from reference TRBV5-1 and TRBJ1-4, reads KAGVTQTPRYLIKTRGQQVTLSCSPISGHRSVSWYQQTPGQGLQFLFEYFSETQRNKGNFPGRFSGRQFSNSRSEMNVSTLELGDSALYLCASSFSSNEKLFFGSGTQLSVL.

The V gene is TRBV7-9, the J gene TRBJ2-3; 14 nucleotides align to TRBD2. CDR1 and CDR2 (germline): SEHNR, FQNEAQ (reference sequence). The V and J ends lost 4 bases and 5 bases, in that order; junction bases with no gene match: 5. The CDR3 runs 16 residues. The CDR3 reads CASSWGLAGEIDTQYF. The DNA for the CDR3 is TGTGCCAGCAGCTGGGGACTAGCGGGAGAGATAGATACGCAGTATTTT. Using reference TRBV7-9 and TRBJ2-3 for the parts outside the CDR3, the full variable domain is DTGVSQNPRHKITKRGQNVTFRCDPISEHNRLYWYRQTLGQGPEFLTYFQNEAQLEKSRLLSDRFSAERPKGSFSTLEIQRTEQGDSAMYLCASSWGLAGEIDTQYFGPGTRLTVL.

The rearrangement uses TRBV7-2 and TRBJ1-1; D may be TRBD1 (5 bases). Germline V gene data show CDR1 as SGHTA and CDR2 as FQGNSA. This CDR3 has 15 amino acids. Trimming pared 5 bases from V and 5 bases from J, leaving 18 bases between. The CDR3 spells CASSPLGGAVTEAFF. The CDR3 DNA is TGTGCCAGCAGCCCCCTAGGCGGGGCGGTGACTGAAGCTTTCTTT.

This clone was seen a single time. This rearrangement joins TRBV19 to TRBJ1-1, with D perhaps TRBD1 (5 bases). Trimming removed 5 bases at V and 4 bases at J, with 11 bases between. The CDR3 runs to 13 residues. CDR1 LNHDA and CDR2 SQIVND come from the germline V gene (reference sequence). The CDR3 DNA sequence: TGTGCCAGTAGTGCCACCGACAGCACTGAAGCTTTCTTT. It specifies CASSATDSTEAFF.

V is TRBV5-6 and J is TRBJ1-2; no clear D. The CDR3 totals 14 residues. V lost 0 bases and J lost 6, with 12 bases in between. The germline CDR1 and CDR2 sequences are SGHDT and YYEEEE. The CDR3, as DNA: TGTGCCAGCAGCTTGGAACAGTTTGGCCATGGCTACACCTTC. This sequence encodes CASSLEQFGHGYTF.

The chain links TRBV15 to TRBJ2-6; perhaps TRBD1 as D (5 bases). This CDR3 comprises 16 residues. Trimming removed 6 bases at V and 4 bases at J, with 16 bases between. The germline gives CDR1 LNHNV, CDR2 YYDKDF (reference sequence). CDR3 DNA sequence: TGTGCCACCAGTAAAAAAAAGGGGTCCGGGGCCAACGTCCTGACTTTC. Its translation: CATSKKKGSGANVLTF.

The chain recombines TRBV4-2 with TRBJ2-5; tentatively, D is TRBD2 (5 bases). Germline-derived CDR1 and CDR2 are LGHNA and YNFKEQ. Deletions cut 4 bases from V and 5 bases from J, with 17 bases between. The CDR3 contains 15 residues. CDR3 sequence: CASSLGVRRWETQYF. As DNA, the CDR3 is TGTGCCAGCAGCCTCGGGGTCCGGAGGTGGGAGACCCAGTACTTC.

For this clone: This same CDR3 is encoded by further DNA sequences in the sample. J is TRBJ2-3 and V is TRBV7-2; the match to TRBD2 covers 10 bases. With V trimmed by 5 bases and J by 1 base, 3 bases remained unmatched. The CDR3 covers 15 residues. The germline gives CDR1 SGHTA, CDR2 FQGNSA. The chain's CDR3 is CASSQTSGGTDTQYF. The CDR3 nucleotides read TGTGCCAGCAGCCAAACTAGCGGGGGCACAGATACGCAGTATTTT.

This clone came up once. The V and J genes are TRBV14 and TRBJ1-3; the D is unclear. From germline, CDR1 is SGHDN and CDR2 FVKESK. This CDR3 is 12 amino acids long. V lost 4 bases and J 4 bases, leaving 5 bases between the germline ends. For the CDR3, the DNA is TGTGCCAGCAGCCCTCAGGGAAACACCATATATTTT. This translates into CASSPQGNTIYF.

V usage is TRBV25-1 and J usage is TRBJ2-1, with 9 bases aligning to TRBD1. CDR1 and CDR2 (germline): MGHDK, SYGVNS. V gave up 6 bases and J gave up 3 bases; unmatched junction bases: 6. The CDR3 length is 15 residues. CDR3 amino acids: CASRAGTGNYNEQFF. The CDR3 DNA reads TGTGCCAGCAGGGCGGGGACAGGGAACTACAATGAGCAGTTCTTC.

CDR3 DNA: TGTGCTAGTGGTTTGGGGGGAGGGGGCTCTGGAAACACCATATATTTT. It encodes CASGLGGGGSGNTIYF. The rearrangement links TRBV12-5 to TRBJ1-3; D may be TRBD1 (6 bases). This CDR3 has 16 residues. V shed 1 base and J shed 0 bases, with 10 bases lying between them. Per germline, CDR1 LGHNT and CDR2 FRNRAP.

This chain links TRBV3-1 (or the pseudogene TRBV3-2) with TRBJ1-6; D is possibly TRBD1 (6 bases). CDR3 length equals 15 residues. V lost 1 base and J 5 bases, leaving 9 bases between the germline ends. Germline V gene data show CDR1 as LGHDT and CDR2 as YNNKEL (reference sequence). In DNA, the CDR3 is TGTGCCAGCAGCCAAGGACAGGCCCATAATTCACCCCTCCACTTT. Residues: CASSQGQAHNSPLHF.

V and J are TRBV2 and TRBJ1-5; D not resolved. Germline-derived CDR1 and CDR2 are SNHLY and FYNNEI. The length of the CDR3 is 15 residues. The ends were cut back, 5 bases at V and 0 bases at J, with 11 bases in the middle. The CDR3 nucleotides read TGTGCCAGCAGTCGGCAGGACTTTAGCAATCAGCCCCAGCATTTT. Translating it yields CASSRQDFSNQPQHF. Based on the CDR3 plus reference TRBV2 and TRBJ1-5, the full variable domain is EPEVTQTPSHQVTQMGQEVILRCVPISNHLYFYWYRQILGQKVEFLVSFYNNEISEKSEIFDDQFSVERPDGSNFTLKIRSTKLEDSAMYFCASSRQDFSNQPQHFGDGTRLSIL.

V gene TRBV11-2 combines with J gene TRBJ1-2; TRBD1 is a possible D gene (6 bases). The CDR3 has 16 residues. Germline V CDR1 and CDR2: SGHAT, FQNNGV. V gave up 1 base and J gave up 5 bases, with 17 bases separating them. DNA for the CDR3: TGTGCCAGCAGCTTAGGTATTGGGGGCCTGACGTATGGCTACACCTTC. It encodes CASSLGIGGLTYGYTF.

This chain uses TRBV3-1 (or the pseudogene TRBV3-2) with TRBJ2-2; 10 nucleotides match TRBD2. V dropped 4 bases and J dropped 6; count of bases not matched to a gene: 8. CDR3 length: 16 residues. Germline assignment: CDR1 LGHDT and CDR2 YNNKEL (reference sequence). The CDR3 sequence: CASSRRWTSGPGELFF. For the CDR3, the DNA is TGTGCCAGCAGCCGGAGGTGGACTAGCGGACCCGGGGAGCTGTTTTTT.

The V and J genes are TRBV24-1 and TRBJ1-5; 9 nucleotides agree with TRBD1. Germline CDR1 is KGHDR and CDR2 is SFDVKD. With 6 bases clipped from V and 7 bases from J, the junction kept 3 bases outside the gene matches. This CDR3 is 13 amino acids long. DNA of the CDR3: TGTGCCACCAGTCGGGGACAGGGCCAGCCCCAGCATTTT. Residues: CATSRGQGQPQHF.